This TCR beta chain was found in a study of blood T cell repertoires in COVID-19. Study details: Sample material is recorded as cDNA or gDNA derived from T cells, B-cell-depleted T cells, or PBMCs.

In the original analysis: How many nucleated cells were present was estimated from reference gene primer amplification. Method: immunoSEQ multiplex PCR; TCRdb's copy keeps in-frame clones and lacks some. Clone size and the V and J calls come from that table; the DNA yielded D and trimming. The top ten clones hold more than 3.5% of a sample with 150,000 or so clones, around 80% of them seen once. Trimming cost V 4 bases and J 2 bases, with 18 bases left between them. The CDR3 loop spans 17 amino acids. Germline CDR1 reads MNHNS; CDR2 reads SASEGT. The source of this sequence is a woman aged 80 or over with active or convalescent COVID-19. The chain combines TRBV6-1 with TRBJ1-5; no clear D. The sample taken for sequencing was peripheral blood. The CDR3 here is CASSATRRAGGNQPQHF. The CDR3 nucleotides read TGTGCCAGCAGTGCCACCCGGAGAGCCGGGGGCAATCAGCCCCAGCATTTT.